This TCR beta chain was sequenced for a study of memory CD4+ T cells and cytomegalovirus serostatus. In the case of this clone: The antigen is undetermined.

Findings and limits, study-wide: Suggested: most of the CMV-linked TCR signature lies in CD4+ memory cells. CD4+ memory repertoires contained about 40% of the roughly 160 reported CMV TCRbeta sequences.

The CDR3 runs 16 residues. Looked up from germline, CDR1 is SGDLS and CDR2 is YYNGEE. Germline trimming cut 3 bases from V and 9 bases from J; bases unmatched to any gene: 10. Method: immunoSEQ multiplex PCR; TCRdb's copy keeps in-frame clones and lacks some. The repertoire includes about 56,000 clones, about 80% of them detected once, and approximately 0.39% sits in the top ten. Single viable CD3+CD4+CD8-CD45RO+ cells were sorted as the memory CD4+ T cells. This sequence was found in an adult in good health and CMV-seronegative. The chain has TRBV9 and TRBJ2-6, with 9 bases fitting TRBD2. Sequenced sample: memory CD4+ T cells from blood. As DNA, the CDR3 is TGTGCCAGCAGCGCCGGTAGAAGCGGGGGGTTCAACGTCCTGACTTTC. It codes for CASSAGRSGGFNVLTF.